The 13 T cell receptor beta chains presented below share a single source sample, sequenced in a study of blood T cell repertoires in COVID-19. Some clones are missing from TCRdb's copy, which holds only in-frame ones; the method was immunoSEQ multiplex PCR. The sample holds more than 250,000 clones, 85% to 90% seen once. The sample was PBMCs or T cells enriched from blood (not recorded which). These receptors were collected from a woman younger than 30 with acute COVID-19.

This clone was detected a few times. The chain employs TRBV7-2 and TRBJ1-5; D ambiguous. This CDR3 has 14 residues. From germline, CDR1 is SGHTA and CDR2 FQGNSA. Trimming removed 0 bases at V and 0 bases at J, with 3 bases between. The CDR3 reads CASSLASSNQPQHF. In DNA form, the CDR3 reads TGTGCCAGCAGCTTAGCCAGTAGCAATCAGCCCCAGCATTTT.

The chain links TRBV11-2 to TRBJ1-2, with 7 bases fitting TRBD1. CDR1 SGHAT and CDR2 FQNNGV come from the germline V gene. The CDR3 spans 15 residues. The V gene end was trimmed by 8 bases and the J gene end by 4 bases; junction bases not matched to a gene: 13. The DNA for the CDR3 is TGTGCCAGCCCTTTCGTGGACAGGACGACCTATGGCTACACCTTC. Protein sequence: CASPFVDRTTYGYTF.

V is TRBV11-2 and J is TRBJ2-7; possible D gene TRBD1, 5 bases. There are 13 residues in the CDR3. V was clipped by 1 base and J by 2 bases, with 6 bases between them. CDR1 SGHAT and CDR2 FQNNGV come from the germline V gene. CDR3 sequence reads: CASSLGQTYEQYF. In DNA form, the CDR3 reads TGTGCCAGCAGCTTAGGACAGACCTACGAGCAGTACTTC.

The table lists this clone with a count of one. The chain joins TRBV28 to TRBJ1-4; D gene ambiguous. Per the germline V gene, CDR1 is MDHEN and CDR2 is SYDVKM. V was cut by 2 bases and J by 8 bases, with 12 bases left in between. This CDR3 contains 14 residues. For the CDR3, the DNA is TGTGCCAGCAGTTTAGCAGGTGTGGAAGAAAAACTGTTTTTT. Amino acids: CASSLAGVEEKLFF. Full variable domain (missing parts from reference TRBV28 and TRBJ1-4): DVKVTQSSRYLVKRTGEKVFLECVQDMDHENMFWYRQDPGLGLRLIYFSYDVKMKEKGDIPEGYSVSREKKERFSLILESASTNQTSMYLCASSLAGVEEKLFFGSGTQLSVL.

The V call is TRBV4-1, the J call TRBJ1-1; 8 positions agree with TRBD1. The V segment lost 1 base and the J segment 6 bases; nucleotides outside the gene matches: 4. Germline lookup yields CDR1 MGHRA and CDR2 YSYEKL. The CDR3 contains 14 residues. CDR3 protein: CASSQGTGFAEAFF. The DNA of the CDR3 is TGCGCCAGCAGCCAAGGGACAGGGTTTGCTGAAGCTTTCTTT.

The CDR3, as DNA: TGTGCCAGCAGTTTGGGTTGGTTAGCGGGTATTGGGGATAGGGAGACCCAGTACTTC. It yields the protein CASSLGWLAGIGDRETQYF. The gene calls are TRBV28 and TRBJ2-5; 7 nucleotides align to TRBD2. CDR3 length: 19 residues. CDR1 MDHEN and CDR2 SYDVKM come from the germline V gene. V lost 3 bases, J lost 5 bases, and 21 bases stayed unmatched.

CDR3 DNA: TGCGCCAGCAGCCAAGGAAGGTTAGCGGGAGGAGGCGATGAGCAGTTCTTC. Its translation: CASSQGRLAGGGDEQFF. The rearrangement joins TRBV4-1 to TRBJ2-1, with 10 bases matching TRBD2. Germline V gene data show CDR1 as MGHRA and CDR2 as YSYEKL. This CDR3 has 17 amino acids. V shed 1 base and J 8 bases; nucleotides not matched to a gene: 11.

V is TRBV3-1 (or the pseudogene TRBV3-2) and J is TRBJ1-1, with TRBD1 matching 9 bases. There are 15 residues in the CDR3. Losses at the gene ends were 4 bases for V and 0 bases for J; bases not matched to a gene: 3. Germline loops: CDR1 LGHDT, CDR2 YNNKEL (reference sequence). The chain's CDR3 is CASSRGQGMNTEAFF. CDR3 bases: TGTGCCAGCAGCCGCGGACAGGGGATGAACACTGAAGCTTTCTTT.

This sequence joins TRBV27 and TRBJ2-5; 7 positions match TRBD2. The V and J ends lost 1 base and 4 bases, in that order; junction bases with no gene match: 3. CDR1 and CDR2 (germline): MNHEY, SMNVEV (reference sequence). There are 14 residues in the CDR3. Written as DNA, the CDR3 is TGTGCCAGCAGTTTATTCCCTAGCGGAGAGACCCAGTACTTC. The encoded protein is CASSLFPSGETQYF.

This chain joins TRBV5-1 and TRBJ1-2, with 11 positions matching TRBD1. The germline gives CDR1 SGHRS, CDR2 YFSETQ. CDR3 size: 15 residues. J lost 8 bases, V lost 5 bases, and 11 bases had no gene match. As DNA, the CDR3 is TGCGCCAGCAGGCTCCGGACAGGGGGCGCGGAGGGCTACACCTTC. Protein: CASRLRTGGAEGYTF.

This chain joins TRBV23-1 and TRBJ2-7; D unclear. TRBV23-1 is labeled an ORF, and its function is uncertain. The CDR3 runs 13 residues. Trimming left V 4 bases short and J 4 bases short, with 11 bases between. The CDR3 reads CASSPFSPYEQYF. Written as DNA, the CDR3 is TGCGCCAGCAGTCCTTTTTCCCCTTACGAGCAGTACTTC.

CDR3 DNA sequence: TGTGCCAGTAGTATTTACGGGGATGCGGATGAGCAGTTCTTC. It translates to CASSIYGDADEQFF. The V call is TRBV19, the J call TRBJ2-1, with D possibly matching TRBD2 (5 bases). The CDR3 covers 14 residues. Trimming cost V 3 bases and J 8 bases, with 14 bases left between them. Germline CDR1 and CDR2: LNHDA and SQIVND (reference sequence).

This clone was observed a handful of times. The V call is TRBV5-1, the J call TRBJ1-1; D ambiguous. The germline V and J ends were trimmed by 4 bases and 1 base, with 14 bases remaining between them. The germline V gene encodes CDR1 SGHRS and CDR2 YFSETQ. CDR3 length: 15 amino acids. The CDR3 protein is CASSPKQIPNTEAFF. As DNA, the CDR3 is TGCGCCAGCAGCCCAAAACAGATTCCGAACACTGAAGCTTTCTTT.